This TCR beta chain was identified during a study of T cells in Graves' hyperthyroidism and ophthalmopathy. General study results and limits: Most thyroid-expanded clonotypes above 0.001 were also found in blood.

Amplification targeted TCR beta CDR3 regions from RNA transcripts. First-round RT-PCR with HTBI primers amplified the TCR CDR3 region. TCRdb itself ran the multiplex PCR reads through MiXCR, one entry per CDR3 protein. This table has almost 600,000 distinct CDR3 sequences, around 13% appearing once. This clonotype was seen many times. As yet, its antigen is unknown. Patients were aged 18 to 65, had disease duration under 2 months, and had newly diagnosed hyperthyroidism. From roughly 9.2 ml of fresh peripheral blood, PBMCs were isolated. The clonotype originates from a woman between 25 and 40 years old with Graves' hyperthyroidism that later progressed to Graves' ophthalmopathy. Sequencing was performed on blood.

CDR3 in DNA: TGTGCCAGCAGAGACAGGGGGCAAGGGCCCCAGCATTTT. This codes for CASRDRGQGPQHF. This chain links TRBV2 with TRBJ1-5, with TRBD1 matching over 10 bases. Germline V gene lookup returns CDR1 SNHLY and CDR2 FYNNEI. This CDR3 has 13 amino acids. With V trimmed by 6 bases and J by 9 bases, 5 bases remained unmatched.